The rows below give T cell receptor beta chains drawn from one sample of a study of blood T cell repertoires in COVID-19. Assay used: immunoSEQ multiplex PCR; TCRdb lists only in-frame clones, some missing. The sample holds 200,000 to 250,000 clones, roughly 80% seen once. Sequencing was done on a sample of peripheral blood. These receptors were obtained from a woman of 80 years or more with active or convalescent COVID-19. Each CDR3 is given with its conserved first and last residue. The order of the fields is D gene, V gene, J gene, CDR3 protein. D genes are given only for firm matches.

>NA|TRBV5-1|TRBJ2-2
CASTLQYTGELFF
>NA|TRBV7-3|TRBJ2-2
CASSDGQMNTGELFF
>TRBD1|TRBV29-1|TRBJ2-7
CSVEEYRGREQYF
>NA|TRBV20-1|TRBJ2-1
CSASNPFGENEQFF
>NA|TRBV21-1|TRBJ2-6
CASSRETGVDSGANVLTF
>NA|TRBV7-9|TRBJ1-1
CASSHGGGIATEAFF
>TRBD2|TRBV3-1/TRBV3-2|TRBJ2-1
CASSQAFSGGSEQFF
>NA|TRBV4-3|TRBJ2-2
CASSQGPAGTGELFF
>NA|TRBV6-6|TRBJ1-2
CASSYADSGNGYTF
>TRBD1|TRBV7-2|TRBJ1-1
CASRGDRANTEAFF
>NA|TRBV20-1|TRBJ2-3
CSASYGQNTQYF
>TRBD1|TRBV5-5|TRBJ1-2
CASSRDRDSLAYGYTF
>TRBD1|TRBV6-5|TRBJ1-5
CASRATGGSQPQHF
>NA|TRBV25-1|TRBJ2-7
CASSDRMGQYF
>NA|TRBV11-1|TRBJ2-3
CASSYAWASTDTQYF
>NA|TRBV11-2|TRBJ2-3
CASSLLDTQYF
>NA|TRBV7-2|TRBJ2-7
CASSLGHLYEQYF
>NA|TRBV9|TRBJ2-5
CASSVEGLRETQYF
>TRBD2|TRBV30|TRBJ2-1
CAWYLRASGTNEQFF
>TRBD1|TRBV6-5|TRBJ1-4
CASSSGDTGGGKLFF
>TRBD2|TRBV7-3|TRBJ2-5
CASSSGLAGLETQYF
>NA|TRBV6-5|TRBJ1-4
CASSMGWAWFF
>NA|TRBV6-5|TRBJ2-7
CASQRQIAAYEQYF
>NA|TRBV29-1|TRBJ1-2
CSVEGTESYGYTF
>TRBD1|TRBV5-4|TRBJ1-4
CASSLRQGDEKLFF
>TRBD2|TRBV5-8|TRBJ2-3
CASSMGLAGSTDTQYF
>TRBD1|TRBV27|TRBJ2-7
CASSGGQGFLDVYEQYF
>NA|TRBV29-1|TRBJ2-7
CSARTATGNSYEQYF
>NA|TRBV6-2/TRBV6-3|TRBJ2-7
CASSSGTLYEQYF
>NA|TRBV4-3|TRBJ1-6
CASSRGVSSYNSPLHF